This T cell receptor (beta chain) stems from a study of Tregs in tolerant kidney transplant recipients. Overall study: Sorting used antibodies to exclude donor cells.

As to this clone: Its antigen is not identified.

Germline CDR1 and CDR2: SEHNR and FQNEAQ (reference sequence). V lost 8 bases and J 1 base, leaving 18 bases between the germline ends. The CDR3 has 15 residues. The protocol was immunoSEQ multiplex PCR, while the TCRdb copy is restricted to in-frame clones and leaves out a portion. The repertoire has about 44,000 clones, just under 97% of them found once; the top ten carry about 0.41%. General study points: Validation in larger populations is needed because few patients were studied.

The source of this sequence is a human donor in good health. This chain links TRBV7-9 with TRBJ2-7; D is undetermined. Sequenced sample: Tregs from blood cultured with allogeneic cells. The CDR3 spells CASSPAELVSYEQYF. The CDR3 DNA reads TGTGCCAGCTCCCCGGCAGAGTTAGTTTCCTACGAGCAGTACTTC.